This TCR beta chain was recovered during a study of OX40 agonist ivuxolimab in advanced cancers. Study information: Dose-escalation patients' cancers were hepatocellular carcinoma, melanoma, renal cell or head and neck cancer.

TCRdb's copy holds only in-frame clones and misses some; the assay was immunoSEQ multiplex PCR. The data show roughly 140,000 clones, 94% seen once. The starting material was CD4+ or CD8+ T cells sorted from blood, obtained in a trial of the OX40 agonist ivuxolimab. The clonotype was recovered from an adult with an advanced solid tumor such as melanoma, head and neck, liver or kidney cancer.

The CDR3 reads CASSLGLKGQVQSNQPQHF. DNA for the CDR3: TGTGCCAGCAGCTTGGGGCTAAAAGGACAGGTCCAAAGCAATCAGCCCCAGCATTTT. This rearrangement joins TRBV7-2 to TRBJ1-5, with TRBD1 matching 7 bases. CDR1 is SGHTA, CDR2 FQGNSA, per germline. The CDR3 covers 19 residues. J gave up 1 base and V 3 bases, and 15 bases lay outside the gene matches.